The TCR beta chain described here comes from a study of T cells in severe cutaneous drug reactions. Study background: Only probable or definite SJS/TEN or DRESS cases by RegiSCAR were enrolled. Whole-study results and caveats: One public TCRbeta CDR3 appeared in all seven blister samples, averaging around 14%.

Libraries were made by iRepertoire multiplex PCR with TCR subtype-specific primers for bulk and single-cell sequencing. TCRdb reprocessed the multiplex PCR reads and reports one entry per CDR3 protein, with no DNA. In all, the sample yields about 10,000 distinct CDR3 sequences. This clonotype ranks as medium-sized in terms of frequency. Its cognate antigen is unknown. Sequenced patients had Stevens-Johnson syndrome or toxic epidermal necrolysis caused by carbamazepine. This CDR3 has 11 amino acids. Germline CDR1 is DFQATT and CDR2 is SNEGSKA (reference sequence). The chain joins TRBV20-1 to TRBJ1-2; TCRdb's assignment of TRBD1 cannot be checked, as there is no DNA. The sequence was obtained from a human donor with Stevens-Johnson syndrome, a severe cutaneous drug reaction. The source material was cells from a skin blister. The chain's CDR3 is CSARGPDGYTF.